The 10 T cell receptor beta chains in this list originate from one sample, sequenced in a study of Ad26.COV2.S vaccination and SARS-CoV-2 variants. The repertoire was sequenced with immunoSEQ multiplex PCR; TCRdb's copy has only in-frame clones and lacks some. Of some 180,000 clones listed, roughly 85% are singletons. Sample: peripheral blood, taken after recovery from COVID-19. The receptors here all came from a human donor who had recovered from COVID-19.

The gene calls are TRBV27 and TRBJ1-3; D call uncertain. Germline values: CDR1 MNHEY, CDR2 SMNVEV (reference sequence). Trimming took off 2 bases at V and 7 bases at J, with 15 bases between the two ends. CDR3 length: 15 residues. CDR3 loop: CASSLEGRRENTIYF. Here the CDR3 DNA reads TGTGCCAGCAGTTTAGAGGGTAGGAGGGAGAACACCATATATTTT.

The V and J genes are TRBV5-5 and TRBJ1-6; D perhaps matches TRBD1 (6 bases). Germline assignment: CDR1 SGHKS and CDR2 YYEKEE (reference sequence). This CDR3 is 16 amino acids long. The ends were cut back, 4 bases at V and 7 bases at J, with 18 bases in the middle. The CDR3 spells CASSPLAGTLNSPLHF. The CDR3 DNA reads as TGTGCCAGCAGCCCTCTCGCGGGGACATTGAATTCACCCCTCCACTTT.

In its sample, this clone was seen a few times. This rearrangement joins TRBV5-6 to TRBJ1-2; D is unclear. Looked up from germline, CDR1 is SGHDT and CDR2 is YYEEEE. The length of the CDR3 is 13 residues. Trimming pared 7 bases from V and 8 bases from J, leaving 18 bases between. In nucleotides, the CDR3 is TGTGCCAGCCACATCGTTAAGTTGGGAGGCTACACCTTC. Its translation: CASHIVKLGGYTF.

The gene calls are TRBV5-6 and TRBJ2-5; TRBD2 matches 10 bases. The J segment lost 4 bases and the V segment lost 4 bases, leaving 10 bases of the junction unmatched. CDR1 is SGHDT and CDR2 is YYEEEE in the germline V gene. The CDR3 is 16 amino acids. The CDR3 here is CASSPVAGGAGETQYF. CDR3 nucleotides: TGTGCCAGCAGCCCTGTAGCGGGGGGAGCTGGAGAGACCCAGTACTTC. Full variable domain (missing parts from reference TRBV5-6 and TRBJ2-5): DAGVTQSPTHLIKTRGQQVTLRCSPKSGHDTVSWYQQALGQGPQFIFQYYEEEERQRGNFPDRFSGHQFPNYSSELNVNALLLGDSALYLCASSPVAGGAGETQYFGPGTRLLVL.

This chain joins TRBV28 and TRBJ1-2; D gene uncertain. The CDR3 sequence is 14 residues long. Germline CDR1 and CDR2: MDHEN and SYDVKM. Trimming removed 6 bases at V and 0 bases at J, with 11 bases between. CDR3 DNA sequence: TGTGCCAGCAGCCCCACCCCCACTAACTATGGCTACACCTTC. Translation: CASSPTPTNYGYTF.

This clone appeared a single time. The chain's CDR3 is CASSLGLAGVGSYEQYF. The CDR3 region has the DNA TGTGCCAGCAGCCTAGGACTAGCGGGAGTTGGCTCCTACGAGCAGTACTTC. V gene TRBV14 combines with J gene TRBJ2-7; 13 positions agree with TRBD2. This CDR3 has 17 amino acids. CDR1 is SGHDN, CDR2 FVKESK, per germline. V was pared by 4 bases and J by 0 bases, with 6 bases of the junction left unmatched.

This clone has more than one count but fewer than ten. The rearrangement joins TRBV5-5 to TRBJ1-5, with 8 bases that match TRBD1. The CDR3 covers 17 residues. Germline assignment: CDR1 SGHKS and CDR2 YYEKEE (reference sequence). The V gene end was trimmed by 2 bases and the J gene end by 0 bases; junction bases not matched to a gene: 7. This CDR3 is CASSLQGGEYSNQPQHF. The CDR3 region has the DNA TGTGCCAGCAGCTTACAGGGGGGAGAATATAGCAATCAGCCCCAGCATTTT.

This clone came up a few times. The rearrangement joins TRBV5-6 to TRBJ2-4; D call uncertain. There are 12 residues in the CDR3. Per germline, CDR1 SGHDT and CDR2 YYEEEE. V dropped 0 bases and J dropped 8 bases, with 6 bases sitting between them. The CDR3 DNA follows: TGTGCCAGCAGCTTGGATCAATACATTCAGTACTTC. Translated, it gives CASSLDQYIQYF. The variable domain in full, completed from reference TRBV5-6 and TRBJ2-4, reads DAGVTQSPTHLIKTRGQQVTLRCSPKSGHDTVSWYQQALGQGPQFIFQYYEEEERQRGNFPDRFSGHQFPNYSSELNVNALLLGDSALYLCASSLDQYIQYFGAGTRLSVL.

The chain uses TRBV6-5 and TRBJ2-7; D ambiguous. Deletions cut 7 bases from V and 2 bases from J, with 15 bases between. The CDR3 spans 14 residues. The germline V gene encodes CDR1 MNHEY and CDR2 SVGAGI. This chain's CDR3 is CASTPHEIPYEQYF. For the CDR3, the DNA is TGTGCCAGCACCCCTCACGAAATTCCCTACGAGCAGTACTTC.

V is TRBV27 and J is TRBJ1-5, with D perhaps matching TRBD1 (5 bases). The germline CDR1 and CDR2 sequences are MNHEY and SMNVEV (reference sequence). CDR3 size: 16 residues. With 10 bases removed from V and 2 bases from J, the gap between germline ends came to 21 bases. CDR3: CANPRGPNTGNQPQHF. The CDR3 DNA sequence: TGTGCCAACCCGCGGGGCCCTAATACGGGCAATCAGCCCCAGCATTTT.